Presented here are 5 T cell receptor beta chains from one specimen sequenced in a study of somatic mutations in cytotoxic T cells in rheumatoid arthritis. Some clones are missing from TCRdb's copy, which holds only in-frame ones; the method was immunoSEQ multiplex PCR. The sample has 15,000 to 20,000 clones; around 80% are singletons. The material sequenced was CD8+ T cells sorted from blood. The receptors were sampled from a woman aged 50 to 60 with rheumatoid arthritis.

This chain links TRBV7-9 with TRBJ1-2; D remains ambiguous. This CDR3 has 13 residues. The germline gives CDR1 SEHNR, CDR2 FQNEAQ (reference sequence). Trimming removed 2 bases at V and 1 base at J, with 5 bases between. In DNA form, the CDR3 reads TGTGCCAGCAGCTTACAGGTTAACTATGGCTACACCTTC. Translated, it gives CASSLQVNYGYTF.

The V and J genes are TRBV19 and TRBJ1-5; weak D call: TRBD1 (6 bases). The CDR3 loop spans 13 amino acids. Trimming removed 3 bases from V and 7 bases from J, with 10 bases in between. CDR1 is LNHDA and CDR2 is SQIVND in the germline V gene (reference sequence). The CDR3 is CASSMGQGQPQHF. CDR3 in DNA: TGTGCCAGTAGTATGGGGCAGGGGCAGCCCCAGCATTTT. Full variable domain (missing parts from reference TRBV19 and TRBJ1-5): DGGITQSPKYLFRKEGQNVTLSCEQNLNHDAMYWYRQDPGQGLRLIYYSQIVNDFQKGDIAEGYSVSREKKESFPLTVTSAQKNPTAFYLCASSMGQGQPQHFGDGTRLSIL.

The genes are TRBV9 and TRBJ1-6, with TRBD1 matching 7 bases. CDR1 is SGDLS and CDR2 is YYNGEE in the germline V gene. With 4 bases clipped from V and 4 bases from J, the junction kept 5 bases outside the gene matches. There are 15 residues in the CDR3. The CDR3 coding sequence is TGTGCCAGCAGCCCCGGGACAGCTTATAATTCACCCCTCCACTTT. Translating gives CASSPGTAYNSPLHF.

V and J are TRBV5-1 and TRBJ1-5; 7 bases are shared with TRBD1. The CDR3 is made up of 16 amino acids. The V gene's germline CDR1 is SGHRS and CDR2 YFSETQ. V trimming: 1 base; J trimming: 8 bases; junction bases outside the gene matches: 12. CDR3 DNA sequence: TGCGCCAGCAGCTTGCCTGCGACAGGGTCGGAAGAGCCCCAGCATTTT. Translated: CASSLPATGSEEPQHF.

The chain couples TRBV5-1 to TRBJ2-7, with 7 nucleotides matching TRBD2. The CDR3 extends over 12 amino acids. Trimming at V came to 5 bases and at J to 7 bases, leaving 6 bases not matched to a gene. The germline V gene encodes CDR1 SGHRS and CDR2 YFSETQ. CDR3 residues: CASRGEGGEQYF. DNA of the CDR3: TGCGCCAGCAGAGGGGAGGGCGGAGAGCAGTACTTC. Full variable domain (missing parts from reference TRBV5-1 and TRBJ2-7): KAGVTQTPRYLIKTRGQQVTLSCSPISGHRSVSWYQQTPGQGLQFLFEYFSETQRNKGNFPGRFSGRQFSNSRSEMNVSTLELGDSALYLCASRGEGGEQYFGPGTRLTVT.